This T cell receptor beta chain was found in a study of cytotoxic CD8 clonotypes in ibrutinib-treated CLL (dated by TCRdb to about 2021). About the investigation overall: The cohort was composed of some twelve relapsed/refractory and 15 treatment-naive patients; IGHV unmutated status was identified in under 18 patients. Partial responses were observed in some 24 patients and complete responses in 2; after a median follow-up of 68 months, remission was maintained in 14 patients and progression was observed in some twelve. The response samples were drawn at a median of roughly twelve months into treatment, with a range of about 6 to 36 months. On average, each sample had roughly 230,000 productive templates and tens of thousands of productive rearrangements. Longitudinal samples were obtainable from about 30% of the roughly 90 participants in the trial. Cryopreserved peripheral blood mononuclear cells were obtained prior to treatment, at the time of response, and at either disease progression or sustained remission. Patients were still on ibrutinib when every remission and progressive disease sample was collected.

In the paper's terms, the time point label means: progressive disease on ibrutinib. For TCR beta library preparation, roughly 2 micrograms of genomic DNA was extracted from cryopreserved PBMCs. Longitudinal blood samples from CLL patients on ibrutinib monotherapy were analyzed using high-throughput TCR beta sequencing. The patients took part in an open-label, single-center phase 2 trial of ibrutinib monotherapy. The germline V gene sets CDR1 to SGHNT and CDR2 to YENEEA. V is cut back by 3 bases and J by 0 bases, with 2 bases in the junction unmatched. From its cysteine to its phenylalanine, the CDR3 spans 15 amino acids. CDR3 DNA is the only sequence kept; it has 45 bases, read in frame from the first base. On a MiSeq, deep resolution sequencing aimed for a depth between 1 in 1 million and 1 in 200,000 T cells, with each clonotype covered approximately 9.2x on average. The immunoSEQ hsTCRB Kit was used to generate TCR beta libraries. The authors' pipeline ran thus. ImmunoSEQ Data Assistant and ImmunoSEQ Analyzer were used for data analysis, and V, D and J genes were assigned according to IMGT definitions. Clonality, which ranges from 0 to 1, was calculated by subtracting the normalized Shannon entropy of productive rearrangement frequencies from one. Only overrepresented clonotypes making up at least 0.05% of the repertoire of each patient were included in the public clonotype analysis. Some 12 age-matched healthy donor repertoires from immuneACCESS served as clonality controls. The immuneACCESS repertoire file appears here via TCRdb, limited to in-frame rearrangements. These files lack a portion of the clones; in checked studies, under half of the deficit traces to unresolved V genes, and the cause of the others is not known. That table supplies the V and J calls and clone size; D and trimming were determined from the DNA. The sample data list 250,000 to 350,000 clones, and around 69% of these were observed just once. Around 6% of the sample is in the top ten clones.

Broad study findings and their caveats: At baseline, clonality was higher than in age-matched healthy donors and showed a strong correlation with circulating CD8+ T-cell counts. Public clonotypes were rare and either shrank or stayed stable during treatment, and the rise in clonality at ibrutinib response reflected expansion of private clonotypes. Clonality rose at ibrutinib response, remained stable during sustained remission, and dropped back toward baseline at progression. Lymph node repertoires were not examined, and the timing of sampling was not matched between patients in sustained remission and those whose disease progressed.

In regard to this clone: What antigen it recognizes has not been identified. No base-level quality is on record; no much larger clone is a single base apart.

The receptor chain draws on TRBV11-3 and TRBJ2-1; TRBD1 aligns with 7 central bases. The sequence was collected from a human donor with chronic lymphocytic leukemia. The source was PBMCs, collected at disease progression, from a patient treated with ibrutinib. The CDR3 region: CASSFTGVSYNEQFF. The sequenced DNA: TGTGCCAGCAGCTTTACAGGGGTCTCCTACAATGAGCAGTTCTTC.